These 24 T cell receptor beta chains were sequenced from one sample in a study of T cells in Graves' hyperthyroidism and ophthalmopathy. From RNA transcripts, TCR beta CDR3 regions were amplified. During a first-round RT-PCR of the TCR CDR3, the HTBI primer set was used. MiXCR, applied by TCRdb to the multiplex PCR reads, yields one record per CDR3 protein. Among 380,000 or so distinct CDR3 sequences listed, about 13% were seen once. Source material: blood. The receptors were gathered from a man aged 25-40 years with Graves' hyperthyroidism that later progressed to Graves' ophthalmopathy.

This clonotype was recorded many times. The chain is built from TRBV6-1 and TRBJ1-5; D ambiguous. CDR1 is MNHNS, CDR2 SASEGT, per germline. There are 14 residues in the CDR3. The V end was cut by 7 bases, the J end by 1 base, with 11 bases between. The CDR3 DNA is TGTGCCAGCAAGCTAACAATAAGCAATCAGCCCCAGCATTTT. It specifies CASKLTISNQPQHF.

A few counts support this clonotype. V gene TRBV7-9 combines with J gene TRBJ2-1; unclear D gene. This CDR3 spans 12 amino acids. Germline V gene sequence: CDR1 SEHNR, CDR2 FQNEAQ (reference sequence). V was cut by 0 bases and J by 9 bases, with 6 bases left in between. The CDR3 region has the DNA TGTGCCAGCAGCTTAGCCAGTTTTGAGCAGTTCTTC. This sequence encodes CASSLASFEQFF.

This clonotype was seen more than once but under ten times. This sequence joins TRBV6-2 or TRBV6-3 and TRBJ1-5; 8 bases are a match to TRBD1. J was trimmed by 6 bases and V by 0 bases; bases with no gene match: 13. The CDR3 is made up of 18 amino acids. Germline loops: CDR1 MNHEY, CDR2 SVGEGT. The CDR3 bases are TGTGCCAGCAGTTACTCGATCGGGCGCAGGGGGCTGTTTCAGCCCCAGCATTTT. Residues: CASSYSIGRRGLFQPQHF.

This clonotype occurred many times. The rearrangement joins TRBV28 to TRBJ1-4; a possible D gene is TRBD1 (6 bases). The V end was cut by 1 base, the J end by 0 bases, with 18 bases between. The CDR3 extends over 19 amino acids. Per germline, CDR1 MDHEN and CDR2 SYDVKM. CDR3 protein: CASSLFAVNAGATNEKLFF. The CDR3 coding sequence is TGTGCCAGCAGTTTATTCGCCGTAAACGCAGGGGCAACTAATGAAAAACTGTTTTTT.

The chain is built from TRBV6-1 and TRBJ1-6, with unresolved D. Germline V gene lookup returns CDR1 MNHNS and CDR2 SASEGT. CDR3 length: 11 residues. Trimming stripped 8 bases from V and 7 bases from J, with 6 bases between. DNA for the CDR3: TGTGCCAGCGGCCAAAATTCACCCCTCCACTTT. Translated: CASGQNSPLHF.

As to this clonotype: The junction shows a germline mismatch at one end, possibly a read error. The gene calls are TRBV7-7 and TRBJ2-2; 9 bases match TRBD1. The germline gives CDR1 SSHAT, CDR2 FNYEAQ (reference sequence). The CDR3 totals 17 residues. CDR3 protein: CASSLEPGTGLTGELFF. DNA of the CDR3: TGTGCTAGCAGCTTAGAGCCCGGGACAGGGCTCACCGGGGAGCTGTTTTTT.

Many counts were recorded for this clonotype. The gene calls are TRBV27 and TRBJ1-1; maybe TRBD1 (5 bases). The CDR3 is 15 amino acids. The V gene lost 0 bases and the J gene lost 0 bases, with 8 bases spanning the gap. Per the germline V gene, CDR1 is MNHEY and CDR2 is SMNVEV (reference sequence). CDR3 sequence reads: CASSLSQVLNTEAFF. CDR3 nucleotides: TGTGCCAGCAGTTTATCACAGGTCCTGAACACTGAAGCTTTCTTT.

Regarding this clonotype: This may stem from a read error, because a much larger clone lies one nucleotide away. The CDR3 loop reads CASSPGQYLSNSLLHF. The CDR3 nucleotides are TGCGCCAGCAGCCCGGGACAGTACTTAAGTAATTCACTCCTCCACTTT. The V gene is TRBV5-1, the J gene TRBJ1-6, with 7 bases identical to TRBD1. CDR1 and CDR2 (germline): SGHRS, YFSETQ. The CDR3 loop spans 16 amino acids.

This clonotype came up many times. The gene calls are TRBV28 and TRBJ2-5; TRBD2 aligns across 8 bases. CDR1 and CDR2 (germline): MDHEN, SYDVKM. V lost 5 bases, J lost 0 bases, and 11 bases stayed unmatched. The CDR3 contains 17 residues. This CDR3 is CASSLLTGGAYQETQYF. CDR3 nucleotides: TGTGCCAGCAGTCTACTAACCGGGGGGGCGTACCAAGAGACCCAGTACTTC.

A remark on this clonotype: Since a much larger clone is just one base distant, this may be a read error. The chain combines TRBV28 with TRBJ2-6; D perhaps matches TRBD2 (5 bases). There are 15 residues in the CDR3. Germline CDR1 and CDR2: MDHEN and SYDVKM. Trimming took off 4 bases at V and 0 bases at J, with 7 bases between the two ends. CDR3 sequence (DNA): TGTGCCAGCAGTTCAGAGGGCTCTGGGGCCAACGTCCTGACTTTC. This codes for CASSSEGSGANVLTF.

This clonotype was recorded many times. V is TRBV6-1 and J is TRBJ2-2, with 10 bases identical to TRBD1. This CDR3 has 15 amino acids. CDR1 and CDR2 (germline): MNHNS, SASEGT. V dropped 6 bases and J dropped 0; count of bases not matched to a gene: 1. As DNA, the CDR3 is TGTGCCAGCAGAGGACAGGGGGCGAACACCGGGGAGCTGTTTTTT. It codes for CASRGQGANTGELFF.

Note on this clonotype: This may be a read error: a much more frequent sequence differs by one nucleotide. The V gene is TRBV3-1, the J gene TRBJ1-2, with 10 positions matching TRBD1. Germline CDR1 reads LGHDT; CDR2 reads YNNKEL (reference sequence). The trim removed 4 bases at V and 8 bases at J, leaving 13 bases unmatched. The CDR3 loop spans 16 amino acids. CDR3 DNA: TGTGCCAGCAGCCCGGTGGGTCGGACAGGGGGATTGGGCTACACCTTC. Translated: CASSPVGRTGGLGYTF.

As to this clonotype: An end of the junction differs from the germline gene, which may be a read error. This rearrangement joins TRBV9 to TRBJ2-7; 7 nucleotides line up with TRBD1. The CDR3 has 13 residues. Germline V gene sequence: CDR1 SGDLS, CDR2 YYNGEE. CDR3 in amino acids: CPSSVGDSYGQYF. In DNA form, the CDR3 reads TGTCCCAGCAGCGTAGGGGACAGCTACGGGCAGTACTTC.

This clonotype was counted only a few times. The chain uses TRBV24-1 and TRBJ2-7; D ambiguous. V lost 4 bases, J lost 9 bases, and 9 bases lay in between. The CDR3 is made up of 11 amino acids. Germline lookup yields CDR1 KGHDR and CDR2 SFDVKD. CDR3 loop: CATSDRFGQYF. CDR3 nucleotide sequence: TGTGCCACCAGTGACAGATTCGGGCAGTACTTC.

This clonotype was observed a handful of times. A read error may be the cause here, since a much bigger clone is one base away. The chain employs TRBV13 and TRBJ1-3; D not resolved. There are 12 residues in the CDR3. Trimming took off 6 bases at V and 0 bases at J, with 3 bases between the two ends. Per the germline V gene, CDR1 is PRHDT and CDR2 is FYEKMQ (reference sequence). CDR3 sequence (DNA): TGTGCCAGCAGGTACTCTGGAAACACCATATATTTT. This sequence encodes CASRYSGNTIYF.

This clonotype was picked up a small number of times. The chain employs TRBV7-2 and TRBJ1-1; D gene uncertain. Germline V lookup: CDR1 SGHTA, CDR2 FQGNSA. V was clipped by 6 bases and J by 5 bases, with 13 bases between them. The CDR3 contains 13 residues. The CDR3 region is CASRKGSKTEAFF. In nucleotides, the CDR3 is TGTGCCAGCAGGAAAGGGTCAAAGACTGAAGCTTTCTTT.

A few counts support this clonotype. This chain joins TRBV9 and TRBJ2-5; D is perhaps TRBD1 (6 bases). V was shortened by 0 bases and J by 2 bases, with 14 bases between the two germline ends. Germline CDR1 SGDLS, CDR2 YYNGEE. The length of the CDR3 is 16 residues. As DNA, the CDR3 is TGTGCCAGCAGCGTAGGTGTGGGACATTTACAAGAGACCCAGTACTTC. Amino acids: CASSVGVGHLQETQYF.

The count of this clonotype is one. This chain joins TRBV5-1 and TRBJ2-3, with TRBD2 matching over 14 bases. The germline gives CDR1 SGHRS, CDR2 YFSETQ. Trimming removed 4 bases from V and 2 bases from J; junction bases left unmatched: 9. CDR3 size: 18 residues. DNA of the CDR3: TGCGCCAGCAGCCCCCGACTAGCGGGGGGGCAGTACACAGATACGCAGTATTTT. This translates into CASSPRLAGGQYTDTQYF. The variable domain in full, with the rest retrieved from reference TRBV5-1 and TRBJ2-3, is KAGVTQTPRYLIKTRGQQVTLSCSPISGHRSVSWYQQTPGQGLQFLFEYFSETQRNKGNFPGRFSGRQFSNSRSEMNVSTLELGDSALYLCASSPRLAGGQYTDTQYFGPGTRLTVL.

The chain links TRBV5-1 to TRBJ2-5; TRBD1 matches 8 bases. The CDR3 is made up of 15 amino acids. V trimming: 0 bases; J trimming: 3 bases; junction bases outside the gene matches: 4. Looked up from germline, CDR1 is SGHRS and CDR2 is YFSETQ. CDR3 amino acids: CASSLGDRIKETQYF. The CDR3 region has the DNA TGCGCCAGCAGCTTGGGGGACAGGATAAAAGAGACCCAGTACTTC.

The J gene is TRBJ2-3, the V gene TRBV7-2; the match to TRBD2 covers 7 bases. The CDR3 is made up of 13 amino acids. V dropped 8 bases and J dropped 1; count of bases not matched to a gene: 3. CDR1 is SGHTA, CDR2 FQGNSA, per germline. CDR3 coding DNA: TGTGCCAGCGCACGGGGGGGCACAGATACGCAGTATTTT. Amino acid sequence: CASARGGTDTQYF.

There are many counts of this clonotype. This chain links TRBV30 with TRBJ2-7; D is undetermined. In germline, CDR1 is GTSNPN, CDR2 SVGIG (reference sequence). Trimming shortened V by 0 bases and J by 2 bases, and 8 bases separated the two germline ends. The CDR3 spans 13 residues. As DNA, the CDR3 is TGTGCCTGGAGTGTACGAAGCACCTACGAGCAGTACTTC. Protein sequence: CAWSVRSTYEQYF.

The chain employs TRBV2 and TRBJ1-6, with TRBD1 matching 9 bases. Germline CDR1 SNHLY, CDR2 FYNNEI. With 8 bases clipped from V and 10 bases from J, the junction kept 3 bases outside the gene matches. CDR3 size: 12 residues. The CDR3 DNA reads TGTGCCAGCGGACAGGGGCAATCACCCCTCCACTTT. Amino acid sequence: CASGQGQSPLHF.

This clonotype was seen ten or more times. V gene TRBV28 combines with J gene TRBJ1-1, with D uncertain. Germline V gene data show CDR1 as MDHEN and CDR2 as SYDVKM. CDR3 length equals 12 residues. The V end was cut by 6 bases, the J end by 4 bases, with 9 bases between. The CDR3 nucleotides read TGTGCCAGCAGCGTTCAAAGCACTGAAGCTTTCTTT. The encoded protein is CASSVQSTEAFF.

This clonotype was found many times. V is TRBV7-9 and J is TRBJ2-3, with a weak D call TRBD1 (5 bases). Per germline, CDR1 SEHNR and CDR2 FQNEAQ (reference sequence). This CDR3 is built from 15 residues. V lost 5 bases and J 0 bases, leaving 12 bases between the germline ends. The DNA for the CDR3 is TGTGCCAGCAGCCAGGGTCTGGAGAGCACAGATACGCAGTATTTT. Translated: CASSQGLESTDTQYF.